The 2 T cell receptor beta chains listed next were all sequenced from one sample in a study of T-cell reconstitution after alpha-beta-depleted transplantation in children. Unique molecular identifiers were used in preparing the TCRbeta library. Each CDR3 protein gets one entry after TCRdb re-called the PCR reads with MiXCR. This repertoire shows about 240,000 distinct CDR3 sequences, about 12% found once; its top ten account for around 2.8%. Sequenced material: PBMCs from the stem cell graft donor, taken from the stem cell graft. These receptors all stem from a human donor who donated a stem cell graft to a child with acute lymphoblastic leukemia.

A word on this clonotype: Since a much larger clone is just one base distant, this may be a read error. This CDR3 is CATSPLGTGDEQFF. The DNA of the CDR3 is TGTGCCACCTCACCACTCGGGACAGGGGATGAGCAGTTCTTC. This chain links TRBV18 with TRBJ2-1; 10 bases map to TRBD1. The CDR3 totals 14 residues. Per germline, CDR1 KGHSH and CDR2 LQKENI.

This clonotype has just a few counts. V is TRBV28 and J is TRBJ1-1, with TRBD1 matching over 8 bases. Trimming cost V 5 bases and J 2 bases; bases outside gene matches: 4. This CDR3 contains 14 residues. Germline CDR1 is MDHEN and CDR2 is SYDVKM. CDR3 nucleotides: TGTGCCAGCAGTACAGGGGGGGTTAACACTGAAGCTTTCTTT. Protein sequence: CASSTGGVNTEAFF.